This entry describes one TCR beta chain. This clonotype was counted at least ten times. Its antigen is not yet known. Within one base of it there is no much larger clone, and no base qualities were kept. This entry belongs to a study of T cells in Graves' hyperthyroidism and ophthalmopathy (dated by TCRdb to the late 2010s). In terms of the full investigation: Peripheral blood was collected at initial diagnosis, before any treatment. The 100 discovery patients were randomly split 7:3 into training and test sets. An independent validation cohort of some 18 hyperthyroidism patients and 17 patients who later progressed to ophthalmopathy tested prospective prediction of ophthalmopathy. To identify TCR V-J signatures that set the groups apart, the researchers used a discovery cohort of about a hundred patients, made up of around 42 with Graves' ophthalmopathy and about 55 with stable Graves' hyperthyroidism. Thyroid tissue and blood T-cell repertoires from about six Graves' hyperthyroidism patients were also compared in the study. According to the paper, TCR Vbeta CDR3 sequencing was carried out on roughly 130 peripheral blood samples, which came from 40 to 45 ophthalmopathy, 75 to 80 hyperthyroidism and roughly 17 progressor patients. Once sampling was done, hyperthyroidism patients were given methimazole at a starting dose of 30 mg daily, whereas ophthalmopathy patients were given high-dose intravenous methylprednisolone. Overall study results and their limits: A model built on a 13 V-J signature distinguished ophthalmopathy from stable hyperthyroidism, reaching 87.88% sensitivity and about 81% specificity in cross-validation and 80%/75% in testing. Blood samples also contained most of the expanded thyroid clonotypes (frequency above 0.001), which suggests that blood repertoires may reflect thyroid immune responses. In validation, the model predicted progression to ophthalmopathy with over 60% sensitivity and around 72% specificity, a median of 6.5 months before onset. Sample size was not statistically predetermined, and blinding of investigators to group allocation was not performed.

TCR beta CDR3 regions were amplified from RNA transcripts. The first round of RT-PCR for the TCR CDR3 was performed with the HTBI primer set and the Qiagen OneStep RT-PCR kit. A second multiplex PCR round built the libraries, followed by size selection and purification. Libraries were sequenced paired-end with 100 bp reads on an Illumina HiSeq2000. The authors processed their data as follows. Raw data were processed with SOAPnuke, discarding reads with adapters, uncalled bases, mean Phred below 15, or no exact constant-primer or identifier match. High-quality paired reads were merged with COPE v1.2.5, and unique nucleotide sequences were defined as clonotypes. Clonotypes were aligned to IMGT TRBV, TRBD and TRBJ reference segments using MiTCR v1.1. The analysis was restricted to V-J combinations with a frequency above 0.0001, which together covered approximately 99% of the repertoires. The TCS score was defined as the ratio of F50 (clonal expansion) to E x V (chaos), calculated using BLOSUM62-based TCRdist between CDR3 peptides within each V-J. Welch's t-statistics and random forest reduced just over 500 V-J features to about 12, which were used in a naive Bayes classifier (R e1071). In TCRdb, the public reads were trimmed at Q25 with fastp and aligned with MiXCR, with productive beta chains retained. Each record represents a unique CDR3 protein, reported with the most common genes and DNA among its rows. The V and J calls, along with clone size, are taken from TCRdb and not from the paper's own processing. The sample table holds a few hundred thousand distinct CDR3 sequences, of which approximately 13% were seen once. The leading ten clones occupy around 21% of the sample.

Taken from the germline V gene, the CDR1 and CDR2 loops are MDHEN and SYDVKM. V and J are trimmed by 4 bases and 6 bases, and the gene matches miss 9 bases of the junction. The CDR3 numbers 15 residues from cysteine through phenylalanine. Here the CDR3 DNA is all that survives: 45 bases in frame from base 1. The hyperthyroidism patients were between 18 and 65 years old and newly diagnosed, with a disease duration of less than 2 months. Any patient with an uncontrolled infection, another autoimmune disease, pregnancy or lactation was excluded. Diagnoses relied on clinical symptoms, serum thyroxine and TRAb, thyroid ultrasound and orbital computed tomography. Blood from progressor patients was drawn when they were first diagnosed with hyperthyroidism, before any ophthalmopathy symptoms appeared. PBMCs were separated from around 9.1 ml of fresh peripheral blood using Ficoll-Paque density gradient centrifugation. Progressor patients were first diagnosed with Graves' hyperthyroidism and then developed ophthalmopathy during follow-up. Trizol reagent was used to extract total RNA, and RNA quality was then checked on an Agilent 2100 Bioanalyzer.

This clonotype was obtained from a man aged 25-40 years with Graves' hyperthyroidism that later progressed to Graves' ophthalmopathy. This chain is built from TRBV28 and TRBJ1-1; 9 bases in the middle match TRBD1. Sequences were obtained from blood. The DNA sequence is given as TGTGCCAGCAGTTCCGGGACAGGGAATCCCGCTGAAGCTTTCTTT. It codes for CASSSGTGNPAEAFF.